This T cell receptor beta chain was retrieved from a study of blood T cell repertoires in COVID-19. The count of this clone is one. The protocol was immunoSEQ multiplex PCR, while the TCRdb copy is restricted to in-frame clones and leaves out a portion. The table lists approximately 500,000 clones, around 87% of them singletons. The TCR originated in a middle-aged woman who had recovered from COVID-19. The sequenced sample was PBMCs or T cells enriched from blood (not recorded which).

The CDR3 DNA is TGTGCCTGCCCACGCGGGGCAGGGCCCTCGGCGGGACCTGGGAGCTCCTACAATGAGCAGTTCTTC. It encodes CACPRGAGPSAGPGSSYNEQFF. The chain is built from TRBV30 and TRBJ2-1, with TRBD2 as a possible D gene (6 bases). CDR3 size: 22 residues. From germline, CDR1 is GTSNPN and CDR2 SVGIG (reference sequence). Trimming removed 6 bases at V and 0 bases at J, with 36 bases between.